The 16 T cell receptor beta chains in this list originate from one sample, sequenced in a study of Ad26.COV2.S vaccination and SARS-CoV-2 variants. The sample's treatment: 19 received Ad26.COV2.S at low or high dose, single or two shots; about 5 received placebo; per-sample allocation not given. Repertoires come from day 63 after the first vaccine or placebo injection. This table comes from immunoSEQ multiplex PCR, and its TCRdb copy is limited to in-frame clones, with some not included. Of 410,000 or so clones detected, approximately 90% appear once; the ten largest clones hold roughly an eighth. The sample was peripheral blood, taken in a trial of Ad26.COV2.S vaccine versus placebo. These receptors came from a person aged 18-60 years who received the Ad26.COV2.S COVID-19 vaccine or a placebo.

This chain joins TRBV6-5 and TRBJ2-5, with no clear D. V lost 0 bases to trimming and J lost 1 base, with 9 bases between them. CDR3 length equals 15 residues. Germline V lookup: CDR1 MNHEY, CDR2 SVGAGI. The CDR3 region has the DNA TGTGCCAGCAGTTACTCGCAAAGCCTCCAAGAGACCCAGTACTTC. Translating gives CASSYSQSLQETQYF.

V is TRBV3-1 (or the pseudogene TRBV3-2) and J is TRBJ1-4, with TRBD1 matching over 7 bases. CDR1 and CDR2 (germline): LGHDT, YNNKEL (reference sequence). The CDR3 spans 16 residues. V lost 1 base to trimming and J lost 2 bases; unmatched junction nucleotides: 4. The chain's CDR3 is CASSQGLGGTNEKLFF. The DNA for the CDR3 is TGTGCCAGCAGCCAAGGATTAGGGGGCACTAATGAAAAACTGTTTTTT.

The chain has TRBV28 and TRBJ2-7; D remains ambiguous. Germline loops: CDR1 MDHEN, CDR2 SYDVKM. Deletions cut 5 bases from V and 6 bases from J, with 14 bases between. The CDR3 contains 13 residues. The CDR3 loop is CASSLQPRLEQYF. The CDR3, as DNA: TGTGCCAGCAGTCTGCAGCCTAGGCTCGAGCAGTACTTC.

J is TRBJ1-4 and V is TRBV11-2, with a possible D match to TRBD1 (5 bases). V was pared by 5 bases and J by 5 bases, with 9 bases between. The CDR3 sequence is 13 residues long. CDR1 is SGHAT and CDR2 is FQNNGV in the germline V gene. CDR3 residues: CASSGRGNEKLFF. CDR3 bases: TGTGCCAGCAGCGGGAGGGGAAATGAAAAACTGTTTTTT.

J is TRBJ2-7 and V is TRBV6-2 or TRBV6-3; D unclear. This CDR3 spans 12 amino acids. V was shortened by 2 bases and J by 7 bases, with 9 bases between the two germline ends. Germline CDR1 and CDR2: MNHEY and SVGEGT. The DNA of the CDR3 is TGTGCCAGCAGTTACGGGTCCCGTGAGCAGTACTTC. This translates into CASSYGSREQYF.

The chain couples TRBV2 to TRBJ2-7; 7 nucleotides line up with TRBD2. J lost 4 bases, V lost 8 bases, and 5 bases had no gene match. This CDR3 is built from 12 residues. Germline-derived CDR1 and CDR2 are SNHLY and FYNNEI. In nucleotides, the CDR3 is TGTGCCAGCGTCGGCGGGAGATACGAGCAGTACTTC. Its translation: CASVGGRYEQYF.

The chain joins TRBV7-9 to TRBJ2-5; 7 bases map to TRBD1. Germline CDR1 reads SEHNR; CDR2 reads FQNEAQ (reference sequence). V lost 5 bases, J lost 1 base, and 7 bases stayed unmatched. The CDR3 is 15 residues long. This chain's CDR3 is CASSAFEGAQETQYF. The CDR3 DNA follows: TGTGCCAGCAGCGCATTTGAGGGGGCCCAAGAGACCCAGTACTTC.

V and J are TRBV19 and TRBJ1-1, with D hard to call. The germline CDR1 and CDR2 sequences are LNHDA and SQIVND (reference sequence). CDR3 length equals 15 residues. V gave up 8 bases and J gave up 6 bases, with 22 bases separating them. The CDR3 DNA reads as TGTGCCAGTTTGGGCAGGACCCCTTTTAGCTCTGAAGCTTTCTTT. Translating it yields CASLGRTPFSSEAFF.

The V and J genes are TRBV6-5 and TRBJ2-7; 14 bases match TRBD2. From germline, CDR1 is MNHEY and CDR2 SVGAGI. The CDR3 extends over 15 amino acids. Trimming cost V 5 bases and J 5 bases; bases outside gene matches: 5. The CDR3 DNA follows: TGTGCCAGCAGTAGACTAGCGGGAGGGCCCCACGAGCAGTACTTC. It specifies CASSRLAGGPHEQYF.

V gene TRBV15 combines with J gene TRBJ2-3; no clear D gene. Germline assignment: CDR1 LNHNV and CDR2 YYDKDF (reference sequence). Trimming cost V 0 bases and J 5 bases, with 9 bases left between them. The CDR3 extends over 14 amino acids. Here the CDR3 reads CATSRDRVEDTQYF. Here the CDR3 DNA reads TGTGCCACCAGCAGAGATAGGGTGGAAGATACGCAGTATTTT. Full variable domain (outside the CDR3, taken from reference TRBV15 and TRBJ2-3): DAMVIQNPRYQVTQFGKPVTLSCSQTLNHNVMYWYQQKSSQAPKLLFHYYDKDFNNEADTPDNFQSRRPNTSFCFLDIRSPGLGDTAMYLCATSRDRVEDTQYFGPGTRLTVL.

The chain couples TRBV3-1 (or the pseudogene TRBV3-2) to TRBJ2-7, with 8 bases aligning to TRBD1. The CDR3 runs 14 residues. The V and J ends lost 1 base and 4 bases, in that order; junction bases with no gene match: 3. CDR1 LGHDT and CDR2 YNNKEL come from the germline V gene (reference sequence). CDR3: CASSQGQGSYEQYF. For the CDR3, the DNA is TGTGCCAGCAGCCAAGGACAGGGGTCGTACGAGCAGTACTTC.

The rearrangement links TRBV23-1 to TRBJ1-5; no clear D. TRBV23-1 is an ORF; its function is uncertain. This CDR3 has 12 amino acids. Trimming left V 4 bases short and J 5 bases short, with 6 bases between. CDR3 amino acids: CASSPPDQPQHF. CDR3 DNA sequence: TGCGCCAGCAGTCCGCCAGATCAGCCCCAGCATTTT.

This clone turned up a few times. The rearrangement uses TRBV7-9 and TRBJ2-7, with 8 bases identical to TRBD1. This CDR3 region has 16 residues. The ends lost 5 bases at V and 5 bases at J; junction bases unmatched: 14. Germline V CDR1 and CDR2: SEHNR, FQNEAQ (reference sequence). The CDR3 region has the DNA TGTGCCAGCAGCCATTTTCGGACAGGGCGAGGTCACGAGCAGTACTTC. It encodes CASSHFRTGRGHEQYF.

The chain is built from TRBV19 and TRBJ1-5; 10 positions match TRBD1. The V and J ends lost 2 bases and 7 bases, in that order; junction bases with no gene match: 5. The CDR3 loop spans 15 amino acids. Germline V gene data show CDR1 as LNHDA and CDR2 as SQIVND (reference sequence). CDR3 coding DNA: TGTGCCAGTAGTATACAGGGACAGGGGAGACAGCCCCAGCATTTT. Translation gives CASSIQGQGRQPQHF.

This chain uses TRBV19 with TRBJ1-1; D is ambiguous. Trimming took off 3 bases at V and 0 bases at J, with 11 bases between the two ends. The CDR3 is made up of 15 amino acids. Germline V gives CDR1 LNHDA, CDR2 SQIVND (reference sequence). CDR3 amino acids: CASSIGPKMNTEAFF. In nucleotides, the CDR3 is TGTGCCAGTAGTATTGGACCGAAGATGAACACTGAAGCTTTCTTT.

The chain is built from TRBV7-2 and TRBJ2-7, with D unclear. Germline V gives CDR1 SGHTA, CDR2 FQGNSA. Trimming removed 1 base at V and 2 bases at J, with 9 bases between. CDR3 length: 14 residues. In DNA, the CDR3 is TGTGCCAGCAGCTTAGTACACAGTACCTACGAGCAGTACTTC. It is translated as CASSLVHSTYEQYF.